The rows below give T cell receptor beta chains drawn from one sample of a study of a mutant IDH1 vaccine in newly diagnosed glioma. Sequencing was performed with immunoSEQ multiplex PCR; in TCRdb, only in-frame clones are kept and a portion is missing. The sample lists around 25,000 clones, under 85% occurring once. Their recognized antigens are unknown. This sample comprised PBMCs, obtained from a glioma patient whose treatment included an IDH1 peptide vaccine. These receptor sequences come from a man between 35 and 55 years old with glioma. Some clones in this sample may be carry-over from other donors' samples. CDR3s include the opening cysteine and the closing phenylalanine or tryptophan. A D gene is named only where the DNA matches it firmly. Expanded clones are given a class, and other clones once, few, many or no size at all.

>-|TRBJ1-1|TRBV11-3|-
CASSFRGADTEAFF
TGTGCCAGCAGCTTTAGGGGGGCGGACACTGAAGCTTTCTTT
>TRBD1|TRBJ2-1|TRBV2|-
CASTGQGIYNEQFF
TGTGCCAGCACGGGACAGGGAATCTACAATGAGCAGTTCTTC
>-|TRBJ1-5|TRBV6-1|few
CASSDTGGAGQPQHF
TGTGCCAGCAGTGATACGGGGGGCGCAGGGCAGCCCCAGCATTTT
>-|TRBJ1-4|TRBV7-8|-
CASSLETATNEKLFF
TGTGCCAGCAGCTTAGAGACAGCAACTAATGAAAAACTGTTTTTT
>-|TRBJ2-1|TRBV6-4|-
CASRPESSYNEQFF
TGTGCCAGCAGACCCGAAAGCTCCTACAATGAGCAGTTCTTC
>TRBD2|TRBJ2-7|TRBV29-1|-
CSVGREGSYEQYF
TGCAGCGTCGGGCGGGAGGGCTCCTACGAGCAGTACTTC
>-|TRBJ2-7|TRBV15|once
CATSRGGDSYEQYF
TGTGCCACCAGCAGAGGAGGAGACTCCTACGAGCAGTACTTC
>TRBD1|TRBJ1-1|TRBV29-1|-
CSVSKDRGMNTEAFF
TGCAGCGTTTCCAAGGACAGGGGCATGAACACTGAAGCTTTCTTT
>-|TRBJ2-6|TRBV6-1|once
CASSDRRLSSGANVLTF
TGTGCCAGCAGTGACAGAAGATTAAGCTCTGGGGCCAACGTCCTGACTTTC
>TRBD1|TRBJ2-7|TRBV4-1|once
CASSHWDSYEQYF
TGCGCCAGCAGCCATTGGGACAGCTACGAGCAGTACTTC
>TRBD1|TRBJ1-1|TRBV10-3|-
CAIREGQSEAFF
TGTGCCATCCGGGAGGGACAGTCTGAAGCTTTCTTT
>TRBD1|TRBJ2-5|TRBV4-1|-
CASSQLPGGRETQYF
TGCGCCAGCAGCCAACTTCCAGGGGGCAGAGAGACCCAGTACTTC
>-|TRBJ2-1|TRBV6-4|-
CASSDSGAAYNEQFF
TGTGCCAGCAGTGACTCAGGGGCGGCCTACAATGAGCAGTTCTTC
>-|TRBJ1-5|TRBV13|-
CASSLRTDNGPQHF
TGTGCCAGCAGCTTACGGACCGACAATGGGCCCCAGCATTTT
>-|TRBJ1-2|TRBV30|-
CAWSGRRDHGYTF
TGTGCCTGGAGTGGTCGCAGGGATCATGGCTACACCTTC
>-|TRBJ2-2|TRBV4-3|-
CASSQDGVNTGELFF
TGCGCCAGCAGCCAAGACGGGGTTAACACCGGGGAGCTGTTTTTT
>TRBD1|TRBJ1-2|TRBV9|once
CASSVDFSGQMPDGYTF
TGTGCCAGCAGCGTAGACTTTTCGGGACAGATGCCTGATGGCTACACCTTC
>-|TRBJ2-7|TRBV5-1|-
CASSLYPRQEYEQYF
TGCGCCAGCAGCTTGTATCCGAGACAGGAATACGAGCAGTACTTC
>-|TRBJ1-4|TRBV7-6|-
CASSPNPGRLTNEKLFF
TGTGCCAGCAGCCCCAACCCGGGACGGCTAACTAATGAAAAACTGTTTTTT
>-|TRBJ2-7|TRBV5-4|-
CASSFGTHNYYEQYF
TGTGCCAGCAGCTTTGGGACCCACAATTACTACGAGCAGTACTTC
>-|TRBJ2-5|TRBV5-1|-
CASSAAVTAGETQYF
TGCGCCAGCAGCGCCGCGGTCACAGCAGGAGAGACCCAGTACTTC
>-|TRBJ1-2|TRBV14|-
CASSHGVGYGYTF
TGTGCCAGCAGCCACGGGGTAGGGTATGGCTACACCTTC
>-|TRBJ1-2|TRBV20-1|few
CSAGVAGGYTF
TGCAGTGCCGGTGTCGCGGGGGGCTACACCTTC
>-|TRBJ2-7|TRBV5-5|-
CASSLALGPIALNEQYF
TGTGCCAGCAGCTTGGCCTTAGGACCTATCGCGCTGAACGAGCAGTACTTC
>-|TRBJ2-2|TRBV25-1|-
CASSEMGRNTGELFF
TGTGCCAGCAGTGAAATGGGCAGAAACACCGGGGAGCTGTTTTTT
>TRBD1|TRBJ1-4|TRBV19|-
CASSSQGAATNEKLFF
TGTGCCAGTAGTTCCCAGGGGGCTGCTACTAATGAAAAACTGTTTTTT
>-|TRBJ1-2|TRBV5-4|-
CASSLAGIDGYTF
TGTGCCAGCAGCTTGGCGGGGATTGATGGCTACACCTTC
>TRBD1|TRBJ2-5|TRBV7-2|-
CASSLETGGGETQYF
TGTGCCAGCAGCTTAGAAACAGGGGGCGGAGAGACCCAGTACTTC
>TRBD1|TRBJ1-1|TRBV5-3|-
CARSPPGQQNTEAFF
TGTGCCAGAAGCCCCCCGGGACAGCAGAACACTGAAGCTTTCTTT
>TRBD1|TRBJ2-7|TRBV6-6|-
CAISRDRDLEQYF
TGTGCCATCTCCCGGGACAGGGACCTCGAGCAGTACTTC
>-|TRBJ2-1|TRBV6-6|-
CASSLLKGGANEQFF
TGTGCCAGCAGCCTCCTGAAAGGGGGGGCTAATGAGCAGTTCTTC
>TRBD1|TRBJ1-1|TRBV29-1|-
CSVRNRGMGSHTEAFF
TGCAGCGTTCGAAACAGGGGGATGGGGAGTCACACTGAAGCTTTCTTT
>-|TRBJ2-7|TRBV10-3|-
CAIRPIGGHEQYF
TGTGCCATCAGGCCAATCGGTGGGCACGAGCAGTACTTC
>-|TRBJ2-1|TRBV29-1|-
CSVDQVGTPKNNEQFF
TGCAGCGTCGACCAGGTGGGGACTCCAAAAAACAATGAGCAGTTCTTC
>-|TRBJ1-2|TRBV9|medium-sized
CASSVRGDYGYTF
TGTGCCAGCAGCGTAAGGGGCGACTATGGCTACACCTTC
>-|TRBJ1-2|TRBV18|few
CASSPRRASNYGYTF
TGTGCCAGCTCACCCAGGAGGGCTTCCAACTATGGCTACACCTTC
>TRBD2|TRBJ2-2|TRBV4-3|-
CASSQDGQGGTGELFF
TGCGCCAGCAGCCAAGATGGGCAGGGAGGGACCGGGGAGCTGTTTTTT
>TRBD1|TRBJ1-5|TRBV4-2|-
CASSQGTGSNQPQHF
TGTGCCAGCAGCCAGGGGACAGGGAGCAATCAGCCCCAGCATTTT
>-|TRBJ1-4|TRBV4-1|-
CASSQVDRNEKLFF
TGCGCCAGCAGCCAAGTCGACAGGAATGAAAAACTGTTTTTT
>-|TRBJ1-1|TRBV27|once
CASSLSVTPNTEAFF
TGTGCCAGCAGTTTATCGGTAACCCCGAACACTGAAGCTTTCTTT
>TRBD1|TRBJ2-7|TRBV6-1|once
CASKTGGAFNEQYF
TGTGCCAGTAAGACAGGGGGCGCTTTCAACGAGCAGTACTTC
>-|TRBJ2-1|TRBV7-3|-
CASSLVRATRLVYNEQFF
TGTGCCAGCAGCTTAGTGAGAGCAACCCGTTTGGTATACAATGAGCAGTTCTTC
>-|TRBJ1-3|TRBV19|-
CASSYRVAGNTIYF
TGTGCCAGTTCCTATCGGGTAGCTGGAAACACCATATATTTT